The 27 T cell receptor beta chains presented below share a single source sample, sequenced in a study of cytomegalovirus exposure and HLA in healthy donors. The PCR made use of 60 Vbeta and 13 Jbeta primers. TCRdb's table, derived via immunoSEQ multiplex PCR, lists solely in-frame clones and lacks some. The data hold 100,000 to 150,000 clones, with more than 75% observed a single time. The specimen was PBMCs. Receptors originate from a young man in good health and CMV-seronegative.

The genes are TRBV9 and TRBJ1-3; the match to TRBD1 covers 7 bases. The CDR3 has 14 amino acids. Germline-derived CDR1 and CDR2 are SGDLS and YYNGEE. V dropped 3 bases and J dropped 3; count of bases not matched to a gene: 3. CDR3 DNA sequence: TGTGCCAGCAGCGCGACAGGGTTTGGAAACACCATATATTTT. As protein: CASSATGFGNTIYF.

The CDR3 loop is CSVKTGETQYF. CDR3 DNA sequence: TGCAGTGTTAAAACCGGGGAGACCCAGTACTTC. J is TRBJ2-5 and V is TRBV20-1; no firm D call. CDR3 length: 11 amino acids. V was cut by 7 bases and J by 5 bases, with 11 bases left in between. Germline values: CDR1 DFQATT, CDR2 SNEGSKA (reference sequence).

The chain uses TRBV6-1 and TRBJ1-2; D remains unclear. Trimming left V 3 bases short and J 2 bases short, with 7 bases between. In germline, CDR1 is MNHNS, CDR2 SASEGT. The CDR3 runs 13 residues. The CDR3 here is CASSDGQNYGYTF. The DNA for the CDR3 is TGTGCCAGCAGTGATGGGCAGAACTATGGCTACACCTTC.

This chain joins TRBV18 and TRBJ2-5; 11 bases match TRBD2. Germline CDR1 and CDR2: KGHSH and LQKENI. This CDR3 is 16 amino acids long. Trimming removed 9 bases from V and 3 bases from J; junction bases left unmatched: 12. As DNA, the CDR3 is TGTGCCAGTTCCCCCTTTGGGACTAGCGGTAAAGAGACCCAGTACTTC. Its translation is CASSPFGTSGKETQYF. The complete variable domain, with remaining parts taken from reference TRBV18 and TRBJ2-5, reads NAGVMQNPRHLVRRRGQEARLRCSPMKGHSHVYWYRQLPEEGLKFMVYLQKENIIDESGMPKERFSAEFPKEGPSILRIQQVVRGDSAAYFCASSPFGTSGKETQYFGPGTRLLVL.

CDR3 in amino acids: CASSPWTEARGNEQFF. For the CDR3, the DNA is TGTGCCAGCAGCCCCTGGACAGAAGCGAGGGGTAATGAGCAGTTCTTC. This chain connects TRBV7-8 to TRBJ2-1, with D tentatively TRBD1 (6 bases). Looked up from germline, CDR1 is SGHVS and CDR2 is FQNEAQ. Trimming stripped 5 bases from V and 7 bases from J, with 21 bases between. The CDR3 sequence is 16 residues long.

The chain joins TRBV7-2 to TRBJ2-1; 12 nucleotides align to TRBD2. CDR3 length equals 17 residues. Germline V lookup: CDR1 SGHTA, CDR2 FQGNSA. The ends lost 5 bases at V and 5 bases at J; junction bases unmatched: 10. The CDR3 DNA reads as TGTGCCAGCAGCCCACGGGCTAGCGGGGGGGGGAACAATGAGCAGTTCTTC. It specifies CASSPRASGGGNNEQFF.

This clone was picked up one time. The V call is TRBV19, the J call TRBJ2-3, with D hard to call. Germline loops: CDR1 LNHDA, CDR2 SQIVND (reference sequence). Trimming cost V 1 base and J 0 bases, with 8 bases left between them. This CDR3 is 15 amino acids long. The CDR3 region has the DNA TGTGCCAGTAGTATAGGAATTACTAGCACAGATACGCAGTATTTT. This gives the protein CASSIGITSTDTQYF. The full variable domain, with the rest looked up from reference TRBV19 and TRBJ2-3, is DGGITQSPKYLFRKEGQNVTLSCEQNLNHDAMYWYRQDPGQGLRLIYYSQIVNDFQKGDIAEGYSVSREKKESFPLTVTSAQKNPTAFYLCASSIGITSTDTQYFGPGTRLTVL.

This clone showed up just a few times. The V gene is TRBV13, the J gene TRBJ1-2, with a tentative D call TRBD1 (5 bases). CDR1 is PRHDT, CDR2 FYEKMQ, per germline (reference sequence). V lost 4 bases and J lost 5, with 8 bases in between. The CDR3 extends over 12 amino acids. The CDR3 coding sequence is TGTGCCAGCAGCTGGCAGGGTTATGGCTACACCTTC. Translation gives CASSWQGYGYTF.

This chain connects TRBV5-1 to TRBJ2-3; 10 bases are a match to TRBD1. V dropped 8 bases and J dropped 3; count of bases not matched to a gene: 6. Germline V gene sequence: CDR1 SGHRS, CDR2 YFSETQ. The CDR3 covers 14 residues. The CDR3 DNA follows: TGCGCCAGTGCCGGGACAGGGGCTACAGATACGCAGTATTTT. Translation gives CASAGTGATDTQYF. The variable domain in full, with the rest retrieved from reference TRBV5-1 and TRBJ2-3, is KAGVTQTPRYLIKTRGQQVTLSCSPISGHRSVSWYQQTPGQGLQFLFEYFSETQRNKGNFPGRFSGRQFSNSRSEMNVSTLELGDSALYLCASAGTGATDTQYFGPGTRLTVL.

The chain is built from TRBV19 and TRBJ2-3; D not certain. From germline, CDR1 is LNHDA and CDR2 SQIVND (reference sequence). CDR3 length: 14 amino acids. The V gene lost 7 bases and the J gene lost 2 bases, with 13 bases spanning the gap. The CDR3 reads CASTPGLNTDTQYF. The CDR3 nucleotides are TGTGCCAGTACCCCGGGTCTTAACACAGATACGCAGTATTTT.

This chain joins TRBV6-6 and TRBJ1-3; no reliable D call. Germline assignment: CDR1 MNHNY and CDR2 SVGAGI (reference sequence). The CDR3 runs to 13 residues. The V and J ends lost 9 bases and 4 bases respectively, with 13 bases between them. The CDR3 is CASSSGLGNTIYF. CDR3 in DNA: TGTGCCAGTTCATCGGGTTTGGGAAACACCATATATTTT.

The chain recombines TRBV28 with TRBJ2-7; 9 nucleotides match TRBD2. CDR3 size: 15 residues. Losses at the gene ends were 2 bases for V and 4 bases for J; bases not matched to a gene: 6. The germline CDR1 and CDR2 sequences are MDHEN and SYDVKM. This CDR3 is CASSLGRGGLYEQYF. The CDR3 DNA is TGTGCCAGCAGTTTAGGGCGGGGGGGCCTATACGAGCAGTACTTC.

This chain links TRBV28 with TRBJ1-5; D not resolved. Germline-derived CDR1 and CDR2 are MDHEN and SYDVKM. The V end was cut by 8 bases, the J end by 0 bases, with 11 bases between. The CDR3 is made up of 14 amino acids. The CDR3 DNA reads as TGTGCCAGCTGTTACGGGGATAGCAATCAGCCCCAGCATTTT. Translating gives CASCYGDSNQPQHF.

This chain joins TRBV28 and TRBJ1-2; perhaps TRBD1 as D (5 bases). The CDR3 is 12 amino acids. CDR1 is MDHEN, CDR2 SYDVKM, per germline. V lost 7 bases, J lost 4 bases, and 10 bases lay in between. CDR3 in DNA: TGTGCCAGCAAGGGGCAGCCCTATGGCTACACCTTC. Translated, it gives CASKGQPYGYTF.

The chain recombines TRBV27 with TRBJ1-6; D gene ambiguous. Per germline, CDR1 MNHEY and CDR2 SMNVEV (reference sequence). Trimming removed 2 bases at V and 10 bases at J, with 12 bases between. There are 14 residues in the CDR3. The CDR3 loop reads CASSLLDEGSPLHF. The CDR3 DNA reads as TGTGCCAGCAGTTTACTGGATGAGGGATCACCCCTCCACTTT.

The chain combines TRBV7-9 with TRBJ1-2, with 8 bases that match TRBD1. V lost 5 bases to trimming and J lost 2 bases; unmatched junction nucleotides: 10. CDR1 SEHNR and CDR2 FQNEAQ come from the germline V gene (reference sequence). CDR3 length: 16 residues. CDR3 in DNA: TGTGCCAGCAGCCCAGAGTTCCAGGGGGCAAACTATGGCTACACCTTC. Translated, it gives CASSPEFQGANYGYTF. Based on the CDR3 plus reference TRBV7-9 and TRBJ1-2, the full variable domain is DTGVSQNPRHKITKRGQNVTFRCDPISEHNRLYWYRQTLGQGPEFLTYFQNEAQLEKSRLLSDRFSAERPKGSFSTLEIQRTEQGDSAMYLCASSPEFQGANYGYTFGSGTRLTVV.

The chain links TRBV5-4 to TRBJ2-5; TRBD2 matches at 7 bases. Germline lookup yields CDR1 SGHNT and CDR2 YYREEE (reference sequence). V trimming: 3 bases; J trimming: 5 bases; junction bases outside the gene matches: 4. The CDR3 has 13 amino acids. The CDR3: CASSWGGTETQYF. The DNA for the CDR3 is TGTGCCAGCAGCTGGGGGGGAACGGAGACCCAGTACTTC. The whole variable domain, remainder taken from reference TRBV5-4 and TRBJ2-5, is ETGVTQSPTHLIKTRGQQVTLRCSSQSGHNTVSWYQQALGQGPQFIFQYYREEENGRGNFPPRFSGLQFPNYSSELNVNALELDDSALYLCASSWGGTETQYFGPGTRLLVL.

The chain recombines TRBV5-5 with TRBJ1-1; D call uncertain. V was shortened by 2 bases and J by 2 bases, with 13 bases between the two germline ends. This CDR3 contains 15 residues. Germline CDR1 is SGHKS and CDR2 is YYEKEE (reference sequence). The CDR3 loop is CASSFSAGGNTEAFF. For the CDR3, the DNA is TGTGCCAGCAGCTTTTCGGCGGGCGGCAACACTGAAGCTTTCTTT.

V usage is TRBV27 and J usage is TRBJ1-6; TRBD1 might be the D (6 bases). Germline V gene lookup returns CDR1 MNHEY and CDR2 SMNVEV (reference sequence). The CDR3 is 13 amino acids. V lost 8 bases to trimming and J lost 6 bases, with 11 bases between them. DNA for the CDR3: TGTGCCAGCCGAACAGGGAGTAATTCACCCCTCCACTTT. Protein sequence: CASRTGSNSPLHF.

The chain recombines TRBV2 with TRBJ1-5; no clear D gene. CDR3 size: 11 residues. Trimming left V 7 bases short and J 9 bases short, with 10 bases between. In germline, CDR1 is SNHLY, CDR2 FYNNEI. This chain's CDR3 is CASTMSGPQHF. Written as DNA, the CDR3 is TGTGCCAGCACCATGTCCGGGCCCCAGCATTTT.

This sequence joins TRBV15 and TRBJ1-5; D might be TRBD1 (5 bases). There are 13 residues in the CDR3. Trimming pared 9 bases from V and 0 bases from J, leaving 9 bases between. The germline V gene has CDR1 LNHNV and CDR2 YYDKDF (reference sequence). CDR3 loop: CATGPGSNQPQHF. For the CDR3, the DNA is TGTGCCACGGGGCCAGGTAGCAATCAGCCCCAGCATTTT.

The chain recombines TRBV5-6 with TRBJ1-2; tentative D call: TRBD1 (6 bases). The germline V gene has CDR1 SGHDT and CDR2 YYEEEE. Trimming cost V 1 base and J 6 bases, with 13 bases left between them. CDR3 size: 14 residues. As DNA, the CDR3 is TGTGCCAGCAGCTTGTTAGGGGGATTGGATGGCTACACCTTC. It translates to CASSLLGGLDGYTF. The full variable domain, completed using reference TRBV5-6 and TRBJ1-2, is DAGVTQSPTHLIKTRGQQVTLRCSPKSGHDTVSWYQQALGQGPQFIFQYYEEEERQRGNFPDRFSGHQFPNYSSELNVNALLLGDSALYLCASSLLGGLDGYTFGSGTRLTVV.

This clone was seen once. The chain recombines TRBV6-5 with TRBJ1-1; no definite D call. Germline assignment: CDR1 MNHEY and CDR2 SVGAGI. CDR3 length equals 14 residues. V dropped 4 bases and J dropped 2 bases, with 11 bases sitting between them. This CDR3 is CASSSPWRNTEAFF. The CDR3 bases are TGTGCCAGCAGTTCCCCCTGGAGAAACACTGAAGCTTTCTTT.

This clone has only one observation. V usage is TRBV19 and J usage is TRBJ2-7; TRBD1 aligns across 10 bases. The germline gives CDR1 LNHDA, CDR2 SQIVND (reference sequence). Unmatched junction bases numbered 6, after V lost 3 bases and J lost 7 bases. CDR3 size: 14 residues. The CDR3 sequence: CASSMRQGAFEQYF. The CDR3 DNA reads TGTGCCAGTAGTATGCGACAGGGGGCCTTTGAGCAGTACTTC.

The genes are TRBV5-6 and TRBJ2-5; 7 nucleotides agree with TRBD1. Germline V gene data show CDR1 as SGHDT and CDR2 as YYEEEE. This CDR3 has 13 residues. V gave up 4 bases and J gave up 3 bases; unmatched junction bases: 3. CDR3 coding DNA: TGTGCCAGCAGCCCCGGGACAGAAGAGACCCAGTACTTC. The encoded protein is CASSPGTEETQYF. Combining the CDR3 with reference TRBV5-6 and TRBJ2-5 gives the whole variable domain DAGVTQSPTHLIKTRGQQVTLRCSPKSGHDTVSWYQQALGQGPQFIFQYYEEEERQRGNFPDRFSGHQFPNYSSELNVNALLLGDSALYLCASSPGTEETQYFGPGTRLLVL.

The rearrangement uses TRBV27 and TRBJ1-1; 8 nucleotides align to TRBD1. In germline, CDR1 is MNHEY, CDR2 SMNVEV (reference sequence). This CDR3 has 15 amino acids. V lost 5 bases and J lost 4; bases outside the gene matches: 9. The CDR3 nucleotides are TGTGCCAGCAGTAATCACAGGGGGACCTTCACTGAAGCTTTCTTT. Its protein is CASSNHRGTFTEAFF.

This chain links TRBV11-2 with TRBJ2-3; D gene unclear. CDR3 length equals 13 residues. The germline CDR1 and CDR2 sequences are SGHAT and FQNNGV. Trimming cost V 1 base and J 5 bases, with 7 bases left between them. CDR3 amino acids: CASSLAHLDTQYF. CDR3 DNA: TGTGCCAGCAGCTTAGCACATTTAGATACGCAGTATTTT.